This passage covers 24 T cell receptor beta chains from one sample sequenced in a study of neurological immune-mediated disorders. As for time point: longitudinal time-point 3. TCRdb ran MiXCR on the 5' RACE reads and lists one entry per CDR3 protein. There are 53,000 or so distinct CDR3 sequences in the sample; roughly 7.7% occur only once, and 1.9% lies in the top ten. Sequenced material: PBMCs. The receptors derive from a woman between 40 and 55 years old in good health.

In nucleotides, the CDR3 is TGCAGTGCTGTGAGCGGGTATGGCTACACCTTC. Its translation: CSAVSGYGYTF. This chain uses TRBV20-1 with TRBJ1-2, with D unclear. CDR3 length equals 11 residues. Germline V gene sequence: CDR1 DFQATT, CDR2 SNEGSKA (reference sequence). V was cut by 5 bases and J by 5 bases, with 9 bases left in between.

This clonotype was seen at least ten times. The V and J genes are TRBV5-1 and TRBJ2-1; D is possibly TRBD2 (7 bases). This CDR3 spans 16 amino acids. V lost 3 bases and J lost 2, with 15 bases in between. Germline V lookup: CDR1 SGHRS, CDR2 YFSETQ. CDR3 region: CASSYSSGGAYNEQFF. CDR3 nucleotide sequence: TGCGCCAGCAGCTATTCATCGGGGGGCGCCTACAATGAGCAGTTCTTC.

This clonotype was seen many times. J is TRBJ1-1 and V is TRBV5-5; D is ambiguous. Germline assignment: CDR1 SGHKS and CDR2 YYEKEE (reference sequence). The CDR3 spans 12 residues. The V and J ends lost 4 bases and 6 bases respectively, with 10 bases between them. In nucleotides, the CDR3 is TGTGCCAGCAGCCTATCCGGGCCTGAAGCTTTCTTT. Translating gives CASSLSGPEAFF.

This clonotype was counted at least ten times. The V and J genes are TRBV20-1 and TRBJ1-4, with TRBD1 as a possible D gene (6 bases). V lost 5 bases and J lost 5, with 12 bases in between. The CDR3 totals 13 residues. Germline assignment: CDR1 DFQATT and CDR2 SNEGSKA (reference sequence). Here the CDR3 reads CSALGQGNEKLFF. CDR3 DNA sequence: TGCAGTGCTCTCGGGCAGGGGAATGAAAAACTGTTTTTT.

This clonotype came up many times. The chain is built from TRBV29-1 and TRBJ2-7, with a tentative D call TRBD1 (6 bases). The germline CDR1 and CDR2 sequences are SQVTM and ANQGSEA. Trimming cost V 4 bases and J 0 bases, with 13 bases left between them. CDR3 length equals 14 residues. CDR3 region: CSVVVRGISYEQYF. The CDR3 coding sequence is TGCAGCGTTGTTGTCAGGGGTATCTCCTACGAGCAGTACTTC.

Ten or more counts support this clonotype. This chain links TRBV4-1 with TRBJ2-7; D perhaps matches TRBD2 (5 bases). The CDR3 has 14 amino acids. Trimming removed 3 bases at V and 7 bases at J, with 16 bases between. The germline V gene has CDR1 MGHRA and CDR2 YSYEKL. The CDR3 sequence: CASSQDRGGREQYF. In DNA, the CDR3 is TGCGCCAGCAGCCAGGATCGGGGTGGGCGAGAGCAGTACTTC.

This chain uses TRBV18 with TRBJ2-5; D is unresolved. V lost 2 bases and J 3 bases, leaving 10 bases between the germline ends. The CDR3 sequence is 14 residues long. Germline V gene sequence: CDR1 KGHSH, CDR2 LQKENI. The CDR3 nucleotides read TGTGCCAGCTCACCAAGTAACGGTGAAGAGACCCAGTACTTC. Its protein is CASSPSNGEETQYF.

This clonotype was counted ten times or more. The V gene is TRBV4-3, the J gene TRBJ1-4; TRBD1 is a possible D gene (6 bases). CDR3 length: 15 residues. V gave up 1 base and J gave up 14 bases, with 20 bases separating them. Germline assignment: CDR1 LGHNA and CDR2 YSLEER. The CDR3: CASSQVAGASLQLFF. CDR3 sequence (DNA): TGCGCCAGCAGCCAAGTTGCGGGGGCCTCCCTGCAGCTGTTTTTT.

This clonotype was observed many times. This chain links TRBV20-1 with TRBJ2-1; 10 positions agree with TRBD2. This CDR3 is 15 amino acids long. The J segment lost 12 bases and the V segment lost 5 bases, leaving 16 bases of the junction unmatched. The germline V gene encodes CDR1 DFQATT and CDR2 SNEGSKA (reference sequence). The CDR3 nucleotides read TGCAGTGCTGGAATTAGCGGGAGGCCCGATAGGTTGCAGTTCTTC. Translating it yields CSAGISGRPDRLQFF.

This clonotype was found many times. In DNA, the CDR3 is TGTGCCAGCAGCCCCGGGTGGTACACTGAAGCTTTCTTT. Protein: CASSPGWYTEAFF. The rearrangement links TRBV14 to TRBJ1-1; D ambiguous. The CDR3 is 13 amino acids. Trimming stripped 4 bases from V and 3 bases from J, with 9 bases between. Germline V gene data show CDR1 as SGHDN and CDR2 as FVKESK.

The V call is TRBV20-1, the J call TRBJ2-1, with 7 nucleotides matching TRBD2. Germline-derived CDR1 and CDR2 are DFQATT and SNEGSKA (reference sequence). V shed 7 bases, J shed 1 base, and the junction held 1 base outside the gene matches. The CDR3 contains 12 residues. CDR3 DNA: TGCAGTGGCGGGAGATCCTACAATGAGCAGTTCTTC. This encodes CSGGRSYNEQFF.

At least ten counts were recorded for this clonotype. The chain joins TRBV4-3 to TRBJ1-2; a weak D match, TRBD1 (5 bases). V was clipped by 0 bases and J by 0 bases, with 14 bases between them. The germline CDR1 and CDR2 sequences are LGHNA and YSLEER. This CDR3 is 17 amino acids long. The CDR3 region has the DNA TGCGCCAGCAGCCAAGATCGGTTTGGGACTACTAACTATGGCTACACCTTC. This gives the protein CASSQDRFGTTNYGYTF.

The chain links TRBV6-5 to TRBJ1-2; the D gene is possibly TRBD1 (5 bases). Trimming cost V 2 bases and J 2 bases, with 12 bases left between them. The CDR3 covers 15 residues. Germline CDR1 reads MNHEY; CDR2 reads SVGAGI. The CDR3 sequence is CASSYGQGGNYGYTF. CDR3 coding DNA: TGTGCCAGCAGTTACGGGCAGGGTGGAAACTATGGCTACACCTTC.

The rearrangement links TRBV11-3 to TRBJ2-1; the D gene could be TRBD1 or TRBD2 (5 bases each). Germline V CDR1 and CDR2: SGHNT, YENEEA. The CDR3 loop spans 14 amino acids. The V gene lost 2 bases and the J gene lost 7 bases, with 12 bases spanning the gap. The CDR3 coding sequence is TGTGCCAGCAGCTTATCGGGACGGACGAATGAGCAGTTCTTC. Translation gives CASSLSGRTNEQFF.

This clonotype was detected ten times or more. The chain recombines TRBV4-2 with TRBJ1-5; D is ambiguous. In germline, CDR1 is LGHNA, CDR2 YNFKEQ. Trimming stripped 6 bases from V and 0 bases from J, with 3 bases between. The length of the CDR3 is 12 residues. The DNA of the CDR3 is TGTGCCAGCAGGGGTAGCAATCAGCCCCAGCATTTT. The encoded protein is CASRGSNQPQHF.

The table lists this clonotype with many counts. The chain joins TRBV5-1 to TRBJ1-2; D is undetermined. Per the germline V gene, CDR1 is SGHRS and CDR2 is YFSETQ. This CDR3 has 12 residues. Deletions cut 4 bases from V and 3 bases from J, with 7 bases between. CDR3 coding DNA: TGCGCCAGCAGCCAATCCGACTATGGCTACACCTTC. Its protein product is CASSQSDYGYTF.

This clonotype came up many times. The CDR3 nucleotides read TGTGCCAGCAGCTTTCAGGGCTACAATGAGCAGTTCTTC. Protein: CASSFQGYNEQFF. The chain carries TRBV5-5 and TRBJ2-1; D might be TRBD1 (5 bases). CDR1 is SGHKS and CDR2 is YYEKEE in the germline V gene (reference sequence). The CDR3 is 13 residues long. Trimming cost V 2 bases and J 3 bases, with 6 bases left between them.

This clonotype was recorded at least ten times. Here the CDR3 DNA reads TGTGCCAGCAGGGGGGGAAGTCGCGGGACATCCTACGAGCAGTACTTC. Protein sequence: CASRGGSRGTSYEQYF. V gene TRBV25-1 combines with J gene TRBJ2-7; perhaps D is TRBD1 or TRBD2 (6 bases each). This CDR3 has 16 amino acids. Trimming stripped 6 bases from V and 1 base from J, with 19 bases between. Germline CDR1 MGHDK, CDR2 SYGVNS.

This clonotype was picked up many times. The chain employs TRBV6-5 and TRBJ1-4; the match to TRBD1 covers 7 bases. The ends lost 4 bases at V and 8 bases at J; junction bases unmatched: 13. The CDR3 totals 16 residues. Germline-derived CDR1 and CDR2 are MNHEY and SVGAGI. The CDR3 region has the DNA TGTGCCAGCAGTTCCCCTGACAGGGCGGATGGCGAAAAACTGTTTTTT. Amino acid sequence: CASSSPDRADGEKLFF.

In its sample, this clonotype was seen many times. The CDR3 protein is CASTHGGNNYGYTF. CDR3 bases: TGTGCCAGCACCCATGGGGGCAACAACTATGGCTACACCTTC. The chain couples TRBV6-5 to TRBJ1-2, with D possibly TRBD1 on 6 matching bases. Trimming pared 7 bases from V and 2 bases from J, leaving 14 bases between. CDR3 size: 14 residues. Germline CDR1 and CDR2: MNHEY and SVGAGI.

At least ten counts were recorded for this clonotype. The chain uses TRBV5-1 and TRBJ2-1; no clear D. The CDR3 has 14 amino acids. Germline assignment: CDR1 SGHRS and CDR2 YFSETQ. V shed 7 bases and J shed 8 bases, with 19 bases lying between them. DNA for the CDR3: TGCGCCAGCGGCCTCTCTACCTTAAAAGATGAGCAGTTCTTC. Its protein is CASGLSTLKDEQFF. The complete variable domain, with remaining parts taken from reference TRBV5-1 and TRBJ2-1, reads KAGVTQTPRYLIKTRGQQVTLSCSPISGHRSVSWYQQTPGQGLQFLFEYFSETQRNKGNFPGRFSGRQFSNSRSEMNVSTLELGDSALYLCASGLSTLKDEQFFGPGTRLTVL.

This clonotype has a count of ten or more. J is TRBJ1-2 and V is TRBV6-1; 8 bases are a match to TRBD1. CDR3 length: 15 residues. Germline V gives CDR1 MNHNS, CDR2 SASEGT. V dropped 4 bases and J dropped 6; count of bases not matched to a gene: 10. CDR3 residues: CASSGLTGGSDGYTF. For the CDR3, the DNA is TGTGCCAGCAGTGGACTAACAGGGGGTTCGGATGGCTACACCTTC.

This clonotype was detected ten times or more. The chain couples TRBV5-1 to TRBJ2-3, with 11 bases lining up with TRBD2. Germline values: CDR1 SGHRS, CDR2 YFSETQ. The V gene end was trimmed by 2 bases and the J gene end by 4 bases; junction bases not matched to a gene: 12. The CDR3 is made up of 18 amino acids. This CDR3 is CASSLSGLLAGEADTQYF. In DNA form, the CDR3 reads TGCGCCAGCAGCTTATCGGGCTTACTAGCGGGGGAAGCAGATACGCAGTATTTT.

This clonotype was detected many times. This rearrangement joins TRBV11-2 to TRBJ1-4; 7 bases line up with TRBD1. The V and J ends lost 3 bases and 7 bases, in that order; junction bases with no gene match: 5. Germline assignment: CDR1 SGHAT and CDR2 FQNNGV. The CDR3 contains 14 residues. The CDR3: CASSLRGRAEKLFF. CDR3 DNA sequence: TGTGCCAGCAGCTTGAGGGGGCGCGCTGAAAAACTGTTTTTT.